Below are 17 T cell receptor beta chains sequenced from a single sample in a study of cytomegalovirus exposure and HLA in healthy donors (dated by TCRdb to about 2017). The library was produced with the immunoSEQ multiplex PCR assay. For the multiplex PCR, a mixture combining 60 forward primers for TCR Vbeta segments and 13 reverse primers for TCR Jbeta segments was used. TCRdb's version of the immuneACCESS table is confined to in-frame rearrangements and falls short of the full clone set. An unresolved V gene accounts for under half of the shortfall where checked; the remainder is of unknown origin. This sample comprises nearly 300,000 clones, just over 85% of them detected only once. Of the sample, roughly 4% falls within the top ten clones. The sample was PBMCs. The receptor source for this set is a man aged 35-49 years in good health and CMV-seropositive.

The V and J genes are TRBV14 and TRBJ1-2; the D gene is possibly TRBD1 (6 bases). The germline V gene has CDR1 SGHDN and CDR2 FVKESK. The V end was cut by 2 bases, the J end by 1 base, with 8 bases between. This CDR3 has 14 amino acids. CDR3 loop: CASSQQGINYGYTF. DNA of the CDR3: TGTGCCAGCAGCCAACAGGGGATTAACTATGGCTACACCTTC.

CDR3 sequence (DNA): TGTGCCAGCAGTCGACCCTCCCAGGTACTCGAGCAGTACTTC. It is translated as CASSRPSQVLEQYF. This chain links TRBV28 with TRBJ2-7; D ambiguous. CDR3 length equals 14 residues. V shed 5 bases and J shed 6 bases, with 17 bases lying between them. CDR1 and CDR2 from the germline V gene are MDHEN and SYDVKM.

The genes are TRBV4-3 and TRBJ2-1; D gene uncertain. The CDR3 sequence is 16 residues long. Germline lookup yields CDR1 LGHNA and CDR2 YSLEER. V was trimmed by 0 bases and J by 0 bases, leaving 9 bases between them. In nucleotides, the CDR3 is TGCGCCAGCAGCCAAGAGGGCTTCAGCTCCTACAATGAGCAGTTCTTC. Its translation is CASSQEGFSSYNEQFF.

The J gene is TRBJ1-2, the V gene TRBV6-1; 11 nucleotides match TRBD1. The germline CDR1 and CDR2 sequences are MNHNS and SASEGT. This CDR3 contains 15 residues. Trimming removed 6 bases from V and 6 bases from J; junction bases left unmatched: 9. The CDR3 DNA follows: TGTGCCAGCAGGGCCAGGACAGGGGGCGAACATGGCTACACCTTC. It encodes CASRARTGGEHGYTF.

The J gene is TRBJ2-3, the V gene TRBV7-6; D perhaps matches TRBD1 (6 bases). Germline loops: CDR1 SGHVS, CDR2 FNYEAQ. CDR3 length: 15 residues. V gave up 5 bases and J gave up 2 bases, with 14 bases separating them. CDR3 sequence reads: CASSLGTLITDTQYF. As DNA, the CDR3 is TGTGCCAGCAGCCTCGGGACACTGATCACAGATACGCAGTATTTT.

The V and J genes are TRBV28 and TRBJ1-1, with TRBD1 as a possible D gene (5 bases). This CDR3 is 14 amino acids long. CDR1 is MDHEN, CDR2 SYDVKM, per germline. Trimming removed 5 bases at V and 4 bases at J, with 14 bases between. The CDR3 region is CASSTQLGGTEAFF. In DNA form, the CDR3 reads TGTGCCAGCAGTACACAATTGGGGGGCACTGAAGCTTTCTTT.

Only one count was recorded for this clone. The chain has TRBV7-3 and TRBJ1-1, with D possibly being TRBD1 (6 bases). Germline CDR1 SGHTA, CDR2 FQGTGA. The CDR3 sequence is 15 residues long. Trimming left V 5 bases short and J 5 bases short, with 18 bases between. Written as DNA, the CDR3 is TGTGCCAGCAGCCCCCAGGGGCACGGCCGTACTGAAGCTTTCTTT. It codes for CASSPQGHGRTEAFF.

The V gene is TRBV15, the J gene TRBJ2-7; tentatively, D is TRBD2 (6 bases). This CDR3 is 14 amino acids long. Germline CDR1 is LNHNV and CDR2 is YYDKDF (reference sequence). V was clipped by 7 bases and J by 6 bases, with 19 bases between them. The CDR3 nucleotides read TGTGCCACCATACGTGCGGGGCGAGCGGGCGAGCAGTACTTC. Encoded protein: CATIRAGRAGEQYF.

This clone appeared a single time. The chain carries TRBV4-2 and TRBJ2-1; 8 nucleotides align to TRBD2. CDR3 length equals 15 residues. Looked up from germline, CDR1 is LGHNA and CDR2 is YNFKEQ. V shed 2 bases and J 7 bases; nucleotides not matched to a gene: 7. CDR3: CASSQPGLDGNEQFF. As DNA, the CDR3 is TGTGCCAGCAGCCAACCGGGACTAGACGGGAATGAGCAGTTCTTC.

This chain links TRBV4-1 with TRBJ2-7; 10 positions agree with TRBD2. With 3 bases clipped from V and 5 bases from J, the junction kept 10 bases outside the gene matches. This CDR3 is built from 16 residues. In germline, CDR1 is MGHRA, CDR2 YSYEKL. The CDR3 bases are TGCGCCAGCAGCCACCCCTCGGCTAGCGGGAGCGACGAGCAGTACTTC. It specifies CASSHPSASGSDEQYF.

This clone has just a few counts. V usage is TRBV6-1 and J usage is TRBJ2-7, with TRBD1 matching 9 bases. J lost 6 bases, V lost 5 bases, and 5 bases had no gene match. The germline CDR1 and CDR2 sequences are MNHNS and SASEGT. This CDR3 has 13 amino acids. The CDR3 sequence: CASSRDRESEQYF. In nucleotides, the CDR3 is TGTGCCAGCAGTCGGGACAGGGAAAGCGAGCAGTACTTC.

J is TRBJ2-7 and V is TRBV4-3, with D perhaps matching TRBD1 (6 bases). Germline loops: CDR1 LGHNA, CDR2 YSLEER. CDR3 length equals 17 residues. V was cut by 0 bases and J by 0 bases, with 15 bases left in between. CDR3 nucleotides: TGCGCCAGCAGCCAAGATTGGAACAGGGACCTCTCCTACGAGCAGTACTTC. This codes for CASSQDWNRDLSYEQYF.

With respect to this clone: Other DNA variants within this sample encode the same CDR3. The J gene is TRBJ1-5, the V gene TRBV20-1; no clear D. Germline assignment: CDR1 DFQATT and CDR2 SNEGSKA (reference sequence). V gave up 3 bases and J gave up 6 bases, with 6 bases separating them. This CDR3 has 11 residues. The CDR3 region is CSASPGQPQHF. The CDR3 region has the DNA TGCAGTGCTAGCCCCGGTCAGCCCCAGCATTTT.

This clone was seen just once. The V and J genes are TRBV9 and TRBJ2-1; 9 nucleotides line up with TRBD2. Germline CDR1 is SGDLS and CDR2 is YYNGEE. CDR3 length: 16 residues. The J segment lost 3 bases and the V segment lost 3 bases, leaving 7 bases of the junction unmatched. In DNA form, the CDR3 reads TGTGCCAGCAGCGGTGGTAGCGGGAGTCGCTACAATGAGCAGTTCTTC. Amino acid sequence: CASSGGSGSRYNEQFF.

V is TRBV5-3 and J is TRBJ2-1; D may be TRBD2 (6 bases). TRBV5-3 is annotated as an ORF whose role is uncertain. Trimming pared 6 bases from V and 0 bases from J, leaving 10 bases between. The CDR3 loop spans 14 amino acids. The CDR3 DNA reads TGTGCCAGAAAGGTGACTAGCTCCTACAATGAGCAGTTCTTC. Its protein product is CARKVTSSYNEQFF.

The chain employs TRBV5-6 and TRBJ1-2; D not resolved. This CDR3 contains 12 residues. Germline lookup yields CDR1 SGHDT and CDR2 YYEEEE. V was clipped by 0 bases and J by 13 bases, with 13 bases between them. This CDR3 reads CASSLAWSPRTF. The CDR3 DNA is TGTGCCAGCAGCTTGGCGTGGTCACCGCGCACCTTC.

This clone has only one observation. CDR3 bases: TGCAGCGTTGAGCCTAGCGGGAGTTTTGAGCAGTACTTC. Amino acids: CSVEPSGSFEQYF. The gene calls are TRBV29-1 and TRBJ2-7; 10 bases line up with TRBD2. This CDR3 comprises 13 residues. Looked up from germline, CDR1 is SQVTM and CDR2 is ANQGSEA. V trimming: 3 bases; J trimming: 7 bases; junction bases outside the gene matches: 6.